The present T cell receptor (beta chain) was sequenced within a study of blood T cell repertoires in COVID-19. Across the whole study: Spain, Italy and the United States supplied samples that represented acute and convalescent COVID-19. PBMCs, B-cell-depleted T cells, or T cells provided the cDNA or gDNA that made up the material.

In the original processing: By means of reference gene primer amplification, nucleated cell counts were estimated. Generated by immunoSEQ multiplex PCR, the TCRdb table keeps only in-frame clones and is missing some. V, J and clone size derive from that table, while D and trimming were established from the DNA sequence. Among hundreds of thousands of clones, roughly 88% were seen once, and the ten largest hold more than 2%. The CDR3 covers 16 residues. Germline assignment: CDR1 MDHEN and CDR2 SYDVKM. Trimming at V came to 5 bases and at J to 4 bases, leaving 8 bases not matched to a gene. Assignments of participants to cohorts depended upon their own reported clinical history.

The sample comprised PBMCs or T cells enriched from blood (not recorded which). The sequence was collected from a woman aged 40-49 years with acute COVID-19. The chain is built from TRBV28 and TRBJ2-7, with 13 bases lining up with TRBD2. CDR3 sequence: CASSRTSGGIGYEQYF. The DNA of the CDR3 is TGTGCCAGCAGTCGGACTAGCGGGGGTATTGGGTACGAGCAGTACTTC. Variable domain in full (rest from reference TRBV28 and TRBJ2-7): DVKVTQSSRYLVKRTGEKVFLECVQDMDHENMFWYRQDPGLGLRLIYFSYDVKMKEKGDIPEGYSVSREKKERFSLILESASTNQTSMYLCASSRTSGGIGYEQYFGPGTRLTVT.